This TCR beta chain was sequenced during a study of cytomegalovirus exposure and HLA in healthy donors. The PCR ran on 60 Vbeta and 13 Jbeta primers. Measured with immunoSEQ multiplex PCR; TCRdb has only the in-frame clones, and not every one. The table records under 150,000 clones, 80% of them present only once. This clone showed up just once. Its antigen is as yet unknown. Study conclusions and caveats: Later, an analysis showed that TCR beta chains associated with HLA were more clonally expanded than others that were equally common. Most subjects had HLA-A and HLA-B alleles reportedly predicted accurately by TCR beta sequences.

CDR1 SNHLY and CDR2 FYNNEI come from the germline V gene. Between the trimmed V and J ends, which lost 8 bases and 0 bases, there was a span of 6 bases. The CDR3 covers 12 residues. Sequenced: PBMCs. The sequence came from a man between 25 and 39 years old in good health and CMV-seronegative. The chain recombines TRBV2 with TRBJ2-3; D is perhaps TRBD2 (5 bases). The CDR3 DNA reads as TGTGCCAGCTGGGAGAGCACAGATACGCAGTATTTT. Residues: CASWESTDTQYF. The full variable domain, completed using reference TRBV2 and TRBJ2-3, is EPEVTQTPSHQVTQMGQEVILRCVPISNHLYFYWYRQILGQKVEFLVSFYNNEISEKSEIFDDQFSVERPDGSNFTLKIRSTKLEDSAMYFCASWESTDTQYFGPGTRLTVL.